Sequencing of this T cell receptor (beta chain) was carried out in a study of cytomegalovirus exposure and HLA in healthy donors. Study-wide points: Researchers counted 180 or so TCR beta chains as cytomegalovirus-associated.

Method: immunoSEQ multiplex PCR; TCRdb's copy keeps in-frame clones and lacks some. The sample lists about 120,000 clones; roughly 86% were seen once. Notes on this clone: Its antigen is still unknown.

The germline V gene has CDR1 MNHEY and CDR2 SMNVEV (reference sequence). Deletions cut 5 bases from V and 0 bases from J, with 10 bases between. The CDR3 length is 14 residues. Sequencing used PBMCs. The origin of this receptor is a man aged 18-30 years in good health and CMV-seronegative. V and J are TRBV27 and TRBJ1-2; TRBD1 might be the D (6 bases). CDR3 nucleotides: TGTGCCAGCAGTAGAGGACAGACTAACTATGGCTACACCTTC. Translation: CASSRGQTNYGYTF.